This is a list of T cell receptor beta chains from one sample in a study of human T cells and chemical hapten exposure. Via MiXCR, TCRdb re-called the RACE reads, giving one row per CDR3 protein. The sample includes 90,000 to 110,000 distinct CDR3 sequences, about a tenth of them seen just once. Sample: whole blood, taken in connection with sensitization to the hapten diphenylcyclopropenone (DPC). These receptors all stem from a woman between 40 and 50 years old with alopecia areata. Some clones in this sample may be carry-over from other donors' samples. Both conserved end residues are part of each CDR3. Each record gives: D gene, V gene, clone size, J gene, CDR3 protein, CDR3 DNA. A D gene is named only where the DNA matches it firmly. A clone size is listed for some rows: how often the clone was seen (once, few, many), or a class if it is expanded.

NA	TRBV7-2	NA	TRBJ2-5	CASSLELTQYF	TGTGCCAGCAGCTTAGAGCTGACCCAGTACTTC
NA	TRBV7-2	NA	TRBJ2-1	CASSLGGAWEQFF	TGTGCCAGCAGCTTAGGAGGGGCGTGGGAGCAGTTCTTC
NA	TRBV30	few	TRBJ2-3	CAWRHRGGTDTQYF	TGTGCCTGGAGGCACAGGGGGGGAACAGATACGCAGTATTTT
TRBD1	TRBV15	few	TRBJ2-3	CATREWGRGRGDTQYF	TGTGCCACCAGAGAATGGGGCAGGGGGAGAGGAGATACGCAGTATTTT
TRBD1	TRBV19	few	TRBJ1-5	CASSQPPDRANQPQHF	TGTGCCAGTAGCCAGCCTCCGGACAGGGCAAATCAGCCCCAGCATTTT
NA	TRBV7-9	many	TRBJ1-6	CASSSPMEPYNSPLHF	TGTGCCAGCAGCTCCCCGATGGAGCCCTATAATTCACCCCTCCACTTT
TRBD1	TRBV18	many	TRBJ1-5	CASSNIQGSNQPQHF	TGTGCCAGCTCTAACATACAGGGGAGCAATCAGCCCCAGCATTTT
NA	TRBV2	NA	TRBJ2-5	CASSEALLQETQYF	TGTGCCAGCAGTGAAGCTTTACTGCAAGAGACCCAGTACTTC
TRBD2	TRBV20-1	many	TRBJ2-1	CSARDLEGGDYNEQFF	TGCAGTGCTAGAGATCTGGAGGGAGGGGATTACAATGAGCAGTTCTTC
NA	TRBV3-1	many	TRBJ1-2	CASSQAGGEFSNYGYTF	TGTGCCAGCAGCCAAGCTGGGGGGGAATTCTCGAACTATGGCTACACCTTC
NA	TRBV11-2	NA	TRBJ2-5	CASGTQETQYF	TGTGCCAGCGGGACACAAGAGACCCAGTACTTC
NA	TRBV29-1	NA	TRBJ1-2	CSVDEGMSYTF	TGCAGCGTTGATGAGGGGATGAGCTACACCTTC
NA	TRBV12-3/TRBV12-4	few	TRBJ2-3	CASSPEQAADTQYF	TGTGCCAGCAGTCCTGAACAGGCAGCAGATACGCAGTATTTT
NA	TRBV10-3	NA	TRBJ1-6	CATDPGGRDNSPLHF	TGTGCTACGGATCCCGGGGGGCGCGATAATTCACCCCTCCACTTT
TRBD2	TRBV12-3/TRBV12-4	many	TRBJ2-2	CASSFTSGNTGELFF	TGTGCCAGCAGTTTCACTAGCGGGAACACCGGGGAGCTGTTTTTT
TRBD1	TRBV9	few	TRBJ2-5	CASSVRGLETQYF	TGTGCCAGCAGCGTAAGGGGGCTGGAGACCCAGTACTTC
TRBD1	TRBV7-2	NA	TRBJ2-7	CASSLSPGGRVNEQYF	TGTGCCAGCAGCCTCTCTCCAGGGGGCAGGGTCAACGAGCAGTACTTC
NA	TRBV30	few	TRBJ2-3	CAWTPWAGLDTQYF	TGTGCCTGGACCCCCTGGGCGGGGTTGGATACGCAGTATTTT
TRBD1	TRBV7-6	few	TRBJ2-7	CASSHGTAYEQYF	TGTGCCAGCAGCCACGGGACAGCCTACGAGCAGTACTTC
NA	TRBV3-1	many	TRBJ1-1	CASSQDRGTTEAFF	TGTGCCAGCAGCCAAGACAGGGGAACCACTGAAGCTTTCTTT
TRBD1	TRBV7-2	NA	TRBJ1-5	CASSRTDRPYSNQPQHF	TGTGCCAGCAGCCGCACGGACAGGCCTTATAGCAATCAGCCCCAGCATTTT
TRBD2	TRBV4-3	many	TRBJ2-7	CASSQDRRTSMDEQYF	TGCGCCAGCAGCCAAGATAGGAGGACTAGCATGGACGAGCAGTACTTC
NA	TRBV19	many	TRBJ2-4	CASSQRGSTIAKNIQYF	TGTGCCAGTAGCCAAAGGGGCAGCACAATAGCCAAAAACATTCAGTACTTC
NA	TRBV10-3	NA	TRBJ1-1	CAISEFGGADPEAFF	TGTGCCATCAGTGAGTTTGGGGGGGCGGACCCTGAAGCTTTCTTT
TRBD1	TRBV6-2/TRBV6-3	few	TRBJ2-3	CASSIPRDRATDTQYF	TGTGCCAGCAGCATACCCCGGGACAGGGCTACAGATACGCAGTATTTT